This is a list of T cell receptor beta chains from one sample in a study of cytomegalovirus exposure and HLA in healthy donors. Assay used: immunoSEQ multiplex PCR; TCRdb lists only in-frame clones, some missing. The sample lists over 150,000 clones; approximately 80% were seen once. Input material: PBMCs. Receptor source: a man aged 30 to 45 in good health and CMV-seropositive. Each CDR3 is given with its conserved first and last residue.

CDR3	V	J
CASSPTGLAGVDWETQYF	TRBV11-2	TRBJ2-5
CASSSQGASYEQYF	TRBV18	TRBJ2-7
CASGGMGCAHHF	TRBV6-5	TRBJ2-5
CASSSLTGGEQYF	TRBV11-3	TRBJ2-7
CASSSLDSSYNEQFF	TRBV28	TRBJ2-1
CATSKSTSGTSTDTQYF	TRBV15	TRBJ2-3
CSSSSVTGVSKDEQYF	TRBV7-9	TRBJ2-7
CASGFTGQTQETQYF	TRBV2	TRBJ2-5
CASSIAPGFRGENQPQHF	TRBV19	TRBJ1-5
CASRGEFNTEAFF	TRBV5-1	TRBJ1-1
CSVHYSGRGGTPYEQYF	TRBV29-1	TRBJ2-7
CASSLWTGKGNQPQHF	TRBV7-9	TRBJ1-5
CASSVRSDTEAFF	TRBV9	TRBJ1-1
CASSVPDRGSEQFF	TRBV5-1	TRBJ2-1
CASSEVLRVPQHF	TRBV2	TRBJ1-5
CASSPQREGGETQYF	TRBV7-2	TRBJ2-5
CASSTGTATDTQYF	TRBV7-3	TRBJ2-3
CASSEGGLAAYEQYF	TRBV2	TRBJ2-7
CASSLVGGMTDTQYF	TRBV7-9	TRBJ2-3